The rows below give T cell receptor beta chains drawn from one sample of a study of shared clonotypes between healthy human individuals. Produced via immunoSEQ multiplex PCR; TCRdb's table is partial and in-frame only. The sample consists of roughly 700,000 clones, under 80% of them appearing once. What was sequenced was memory CD4+ T cells sorted from blood. The receptors were gathered from a woman in her thirties in good health. Both conserved end residues are part of each CDR3. A D gene is named only where the DNA matches it firmly. Clone sizes are given selectively: once, few, many, or a class where the clone is expanded.

d_gene	len	v_gene	j_gene	abundance	CDR3aa	CDR3nt
NA	14	TRBV19	TRBJ2-2	NA	CASRETGNTGELFF	TGTGCCAGTAGGGAAACGGGAAACACCGGGGAGCTGTTTTTT
NA	13	TRBV5-1	TRBJ2-5	few	CASSSGPRETQYF	TGCGCCAGCAGCTCCGGCCCTCGAGAGACCCAGTACTTC
NA	13	TRBV7-2	TRBJ1-1	NA	CASSLSGNTEAFF	TGTGCCAGCAGCTTATCAGGAAACACTGAAGCTTTCTTT
NA	15	TRBV6-1	TRBJ1-3	NA	CASSEATSLRFTIYF	TGTGCCAGCAGTGAAGCAACCTCTTTGCGTTTCACCATATATTTT
NA	13	TRBV7-9	TRBJ2-7	few	CARSWVMVYEQYF	TGTGCCAGATCTTGGGTTATGGTCTACGAGCAGTACTTC
NA	15	TRBV27	TRBJ1-2	NA	CASSPRGGFVYGYTF	TGTGCCAGCAGTCCCCGCGGAGGGTTCGTTTATGGCTACACCTTC
NA	18	TRBV6-1	TRBJ2-7	NA	CASSEVLVNDGKTYEQYF	TGTGCCAGCAGTGAAGTCTTGGTTAACGACGGAAAAACCTACGAGCAGTACTTC
TRBD1	13	TRBV10-2	TRBJ2-7	NA	CASHRDRGDEQYF	TGCGCCAGCCACCGGGACAGGGGGGACGAGCAGTACTTC
TRBD2	16	TRBV11-2	TRBJ2-1	NA	CASSRLMAGGLNEQFF	TGTGCCAGCAGCCGCTTGATGGCGGGAGGTTTGAATGAGCAGTTCTTC
TRBD1	12	TRBV6-1	TRBJ2-7	NA	CASWTGLGEQYF	TGTGCCAGCTGGACAGGGCTAGGAGAGCAGTACTTC
NA	11	TRBV28	TRBJ2-7	NA	CASSLMYEQYF	TGTGCCAGCAGTTTAATGTACGAGCAGTACTTC
NA	12	TRBV19	TRBJ1-4	NA	CASTNRNEKLFF	TGTGCCAGTACCAACCGGAATGAAAAACTGTTTTTT
NA	14	TRBV27	TRBJ2-6	few	CASSFLSGANVLTF	TGTGCCAGCAGTTTCCTCTCTGGGGCCAACGTCCTGACTTTC
TRBD1	15	TRBV18	TRBJ2-1	NA	CASSPPGGPFNEQFF	TGTGCCAGCTCACCGCCAGGGGGACCGTTCAATGAGCAGTTCTTC
TRBD1	16	TRBV5-6	TRBJ1-5	NA	CASTLRGQGQGQPQHF	TGTGCCAGCACCCTCCGAGGACAGGGTCAGGGTCAGCCCCAGCATTTT
TRBD1	16	TRBV16	TRBJ1-5	many	CASSLGQANSNQPQHF	TGTGCCAGCTCCTTAGGACAGGCTAATAGCAATCAGCCCCAGCATTTT
NA	14	TRBV4-2	TRBJ2-5	NA	CASSPWEEYETQYF	TGTGCCAGCAGCCCATGGGAAGAATATGAGACCCAGTACTTC
TRBD1	15	TRBV19	TRBJ2-3	NA	CASSGRQGDTDTQYF	TGTGCCAGTAGTGGGCGTCAGGGGGACACAGATACGCAGTATTTT
NA	16	TRBV30	TRBJ1-1	NA	CAWSVLEARRDTEAFF	TGTGCCTGGAGTGTACTTGAGGCCCGGAGAGACACTGAAGCTTTCTTT
NA	13	TRBV28	TRBJ1-2	NA	CASSLDRRYGYTF	TGTGCCAGCAGTCTTGACAGGCGCTATGGCTACACCTTC
TRBD2	17	TRBV5-4	TRBJ2-7	NA	CASSAGVRGGRLYEQYF	TGTGCCAGCAGCGCAGGGGTAAGGGGCGGGAGGCTCTACGAGCAGTACTTC
TRBD1	14	TRBV6-1	TRBJ2-7	NA	CASSPYRDRGEQYF	TGTGCCAGCAGTCCGTACCGGGACAGGGGCGAGCAGTACTTC
TRBD2	17	TRBV2	TRBJ2-1	NA	CASSEQLAGVSYNEQFF	TGTGCCAGCAGTGAACAACTAGCGGGAGTGTCCTACAATGAGCAGTTCTTC
NA	16	TRBV6-6	TRBJ2-7	once	CASSYSLAAGNSEQYF	TGTGCCAGCAGTTACTCGTTGGCAGCAGGGAATTCCGAGCAGTACTTC
TRBD1	15	TRBV18	TRBJ2-2	many	CASSRGTGDAGELFF	TGTGCCAGCTCTCGCGGGACAGGGGACGCCGGGGAGCTGTTTTTT
NA	13	TRBV7-2	TRBJ2-1	NA	CASSLVLADEQFF	TGTGCCAGCAGCTTAGTACTTGCAGATGAGCAGTTCTTC